The sequence of this T cell receptor (beta chain) was determined in a study of OX40 agonist ivuxolimab in advanced cancers. The table came from immunoSEQ multiplex PCR; TCRdb's copy has only in-frame clones and leaves some out. The sample has around 38,000 clones, around 82% seen once; the top ten hold about 7.6%. The germline gives CDR1 SGHDT, CDR2 YYEEEE. CDR3 length: 16 residues. V lost 1 base to trimming and J lost 2 bases, with 16 bases between them. The chain carries TRBV5-6 and TRBJ2-7; maybe TRBD1 (6 bases). The source of this sequence is an adult with an advanced solid tumor such as melanoma, head and neck, liver or kidney cancer. Here the sequenced sample was CD4+ or CD8+ T cells sorted from blood, taken in a trial of the OX40 agonist ivuxolimab. The CDR3 sequence is CASSLFLRQEAYEQYF. Here the CDR3 DNA reads TGTGCCAGCAGCTTGTTCCTGAGACAGGAGGCCTACGAGCAGTACTTC.